Listed below are T cell receptor beta chains from one sample, sequenced in a study of Graves' ophthalmopathy and Graves' hyperthyroidism. MiXCR was run by TCRdb on the multiplex PCR reads, yielding one entry per CDR3 protein. The data show 740,000 or so distinct CDR3 sequences, 40% seen once. Material for sequencing was peripheral blood. These receptors all come from an adult man with Graves' ophthalmopathy. Each CDR3 is given with its conserved first and last residue. Each record gives: J gene, V gene, CDR3 length, clone size, D gene, CDR3 DNA, CDR3 protein. A D gene is named only where the DNA matches it firmly. Clone size is given for some rows only: seen once, a few or many times, or a class if the clone is expanded.

TRBJ1-1 | TRBV10-3 | 13 | many | . | TGTGCCATCAGGAGAGACAGGAACACTGAAGCTTTCTTT | CAIRRDRNTEAFF
TRBJ2-2 | TRBV7-3 | 15 | . | . | TGTGCCAGCAGCTTTACCCAGGGGCTGACCGGGGAGCTGTTTTTT | CASSFTQGLTGELFF
TRBJ1-1 | TRBV9 | 16 | . | TRBD1 | TGTGCCAGCAGCCGTTCAGGGGGCGCGGGGAACACTGAAGCTTTCTTT | CASSRSGGAGNTEAFF
TRBJ1-5 | TRBV6-5 | 17 | few | TRBD1 | TGTGCCAGCAGTTACTCGGGACAGGGCCCTCTGAGTACGGCCCAGCATTTT | CASSYSGQGPLSTAQHF
TRBJ1-5 | TRBV19 | 18 | few | TRBD1 | TGTGCCAGTAGTATAGATGAGGGTCTTCATAACAGGGGACAGCCCCAGCATTTT | CASSIDEGLHNRGQPQHF
TRBJ1-2 | TRBV19 | 14 | many | . | TGTGCCAGTAGAGACGAACGGCTGATCTATGGCTACACCTTC | CASRDERLIYGYTF
TRBJ2-2 | TRBV29-1 | 14 | . | TRBD1 | TGCAGCGTTTCCCCAGGGGGCGACACCGGGGAGCTGTTTTTT | CSVSPGGDTGELFF
TRBJ1-5 | TRBV20-1 | 15 | . | . | TGCAGTGCTAGGGACGGAAGTAGTGGCAATCAGCCCCAGCATTTT | CSARDGSSGNQPQHF
TRBJ1-4 | TRBV24-1 | 18 | many | TRBD1 | TGTGCCACCAGTGATTTGACAGGGGGCTTTGCAACTAATGAAAAACTGTTTTTT | CATSDLTGGFATNEKLFF
TRBJ2-5 | TRBV25-1 | 15 | . | . | TGTGCCAGCAGTCAGCACGCGCTAGGATTGGAGACCCAGTACTTC | CASSQHALGLETQYF
TRBJ2-7 | TRBV2 | 11 | . | . | TGTGCCTGTCTCCAGTCCTACGAGCAGTACTTC | CACLQSYEQYF
TRBJ2-7 | TRBV10-3 | 15 | . | . | TGTGCCATCAGTGAGGAGGGGACATTAGGCGGGGAGCAGTACTTC | CAISEEGTLGGEQYF
TRBJ2-7 | TRBV11-2 | 14 | . | TRBD1 | TGTGCCAGCAGCTTAGTGCGGACAGGGTACGAGCAGTACTTC | CASSLVRTGYEQYF
TRBJ2-6 | TRBV15 | 16 | many | . | TGTGCCACCAGCAGTGGCAGGGCCTCTGGGGCCAACGTCCTGACTTTC | CATSSGRASGANVLTF
TRBJ1-2 | TRBV6-1 | 16 | . | . | TGTGCCAGCAGCGTCGGTGGAGGGGGAAGTGCCTATGGCTACACCTTC | CASSVGGGGSAYGYTF
TRBJ1-2 | TRBV29-1 | 13 | once | TRBD1 | TGCAGCGTGTATACAGGGGGCTTCTATGGCTACACCTTC | CSVYTGGFYGYTF
TRBJ2-6 | TRBV7-9 | 14 | . | . | TGCGCCAGCAGCCAAGAGGGCGGGGCCAACGTCCTGACTTTC | CASSQEGGANVLTF
TRBJ1-2 | TRBV9 | 14 | many | TRBD1 | TGTGCCAGCAGCGGGACAGGGGGTGGCTATGGCTACACCTTC | CASSGTGGGYGYTF
TRBJ1-4 | TRBV29-1 | 14 | . | . | TGCAGCGTTGAGGCGGCAGGAGAGGATGAAAAACTGTTTTTT | CSVEAAGEDEKLFF
TRBJ2-2 | TRBV6-1 | 16 | few | . | TGTGCCAGCAGGGACAACAGGGAGGGTGACGTCGGGGAGCTGTTTTTT | CASRDNREGDVGELFF